The entry below gives a single T cell receptor beta chain sequence along with its context. Its antigen remains unidentified. TCRdb keeps only in-frame clones here, not all; method: immunoSEQ multiplex PCR. Among about 39,000 clones listed, approximately 75% were seen once. The sample is drawn from a study of radiotherapy plus CTLA-4 blockade in lung cancer. Study-wide results and limits: An expansion of tumor-derived TCR clones occurred in blood after radiotherapy plus ipilimumab.

The CDR3 spans 17 residues. Per the germline V gene, CDR1 is SGHTA and CDR2 is FQGNSA. V lost 0 bases, J lost 5 bases, and 9 bases stayed unmatched. The source is a human donor with non-small cell lung cancer that progressed on radiotherapy plus ipilimumab. The sample consisted of peripheral blood, taken from a patient treated with radiotherapy plus ipilimumab. This sequence joins TRBV7-2 and TRBJ2-2, with 7 bases lining up with TRBD2. As DNA, the CDR3 is TGTGCCAGCAGCTTAGCGGGGGGGTCTATTAGAACCGGGGAGCTGTTTTTT. Protein: CASSLAGGSIRTGELFF.